These 26 T cell receptor beta chains came from one sample sequenced in a study of blood T cell repertoires in COVID-19. This table comes from immunoSEQ multiplex PCR, and its TCRdb copy is limited to in-frame clones, with some not included. Among about 220,000 clones listed, 82% were seen once. Sequences were obtained from peripheral blood. These receptors all come from a woman aged 65 to 85 with COVID-19, enrolled during active disease.

The chain recombines TRBV18 with TRBJ1-5; D not resolved. This CDR3 has 17 amino acids. Germline V gene lookup returns CDR1 KGHSH and CDR2 LQKENI. V was clipped by 5 bases and J by 1 base, with 18 bases between them. The CDR3 loop reads CASSGSTVDNSNQPQHF. DNA for the CDR3: TGTGCCAGCTCAGGGAGCACCGTCGACAACAGCAATCAGCCCCAGCATTTT.

Worth noting for this clone: A much larger clone is a single base away; this may be a read error. This chain uses TRBV28 with TRBJ2-7, with TRBD1 matching over 10 bases. This CDR3 spans 15 amino acids. The V gene's germline CDR1 is MDHEN and CDR2 SYDVKM. The junction had 5 bases not matched to a gene; V was cut back by 4 bases and J by 2 bases. The CDR3 nucleotides read TGTGCCAGCAGTTCCACCGGGACAGGGGCCTACGAGCAGTACTTC. It translates to CASSSTGTGAYEQYF.

This chain joins TRBV5-1 and TRBJ2-7, with TRBD2 matching over 11 bases. Germline loops: CDR1 SGHRS, CDR2 YFSETQ. Germline trimming cut 4 bases from V and 6 bases from J; bases unmatched to any gene: 9. This CDR3 contains 15 residues. Here the CDR3 reads CASSSTSGSFTEQYF. The CDR3, as DNA: TGCGCCAGCAGCAGCACTAGCGGGAGTTTTACCGAGCAGTACTTC.

The sample holds a few counts of this clone. V is TRBV28 and J is TRBJ1-5; the D gene is possibly TRBD1 (6 bases). CDR1 and CDR2 from the germline V gene are MDHEN and SYDVKM. The CDR3 spans 16 residues. V dropped 4 bases and J dropped 3 bases, with 16 bases sitting between them. The CDR3 DNA sequence: TGTGCCAGCAGTTCCCTACAGGGAGAGGCCAATCAGCCCCAGCATTTT. This sequence encodes CASSSLQGEANQPQHF.

The chain carries TRBV10-3 and TRBJ1-4, with 9 bases aligning to TRBD1. V shed 10 bases, J shed 5 bases, and the junction held 5 bases outside the gene matches. The length of the CDR3 is 13 residues. CDR1 is ENHRY, CDR2 SYGVKD, per germline. CDR3: CATTGGINEKLFF. The CDR3 bases are TGTGCCACCACAGGGGGCATCAATGAAAAACTGTTTTTT.

This clone has only a few counts. The chain has TRBV7-2 and TRBJ1-1, with no clear D. Trimming shortened V by 4 bases and J by 3 bases, and 15 bases separated the two germline ends. This CDR3 is 15 amino acids long. The germline V gene encodes CDR1 SGHTA and CDR2 FQGNSA. The CDR3, as DNA: TGTGCCAGCAGCTCAATGCCCCCAGGCCACACTGAAGCTTTCTTT. Its protein is CASSSMPPGHTEAFF.

This clone has just one count. V usage is TRBV19 and J usage is TRBJ1-2; D ambiguous. V lost 9 bases to trimming and J lost 7 bases, with 12 bases between them. This CDR3 is built from 11 residues. Germline V gene lookup returns CDR1 LNHDA and CDR2 SQIVND (reference sequence). The CDR3 nucleotides read TGTGCCAGCAGCGAATTCCGTGGCTACACCTTC. Translating gives CASSEFRGYTF.

The J gene is TRBJ1-5, the V gene TRBV28; a possible D gene is TRBD1 (5 bases). The V end was cut by 6 bases, the J end by 7 bases, with 16 bases between. The CDR3 totals 14 residues. Germline assignment: CDR1 MDHEN and CDR2 SYDVKM. CDR3 in DNA: TGTGCCAGCAGCGGAGATTACAGGTTGCAGCCCCAGCATTTT. Amino acid sequence: CASSGDYRLQPQHF.

CDR3 nucleotides: TGCGCCAGCAGTTTGACAGAAGCTAACTATGGCTACACCTTC. This gives the protein CASSLTEANYGYTF. The chain is built from TRBV5-1 and TRBJ1-2, with a possible D match to TRBD1 (5 bases). In germline, CDR1 is SGHRS, CDR2 YFSETQ. The CDR3 sequence is 14 residues long. The V end lost 5 bases, the J end lost 0 bases, and 11 bases lay between the germline ends.

The chain employs TRBV30 and TRBJ2-3; 7 positions agree with TRBD2. The junction had 10 bases not matched to a gene; V was cut back by 4 bases and J by 3 bases. The V gene's germline CDR1 is GTSNPN and CDR2 SVGIG (reference sequence). The CDR3 totals 15 residues. CDR3 sequence (DNA): TGTGCCTGGACCTCTTGGGGGACTACTACAGATACGCAGTATTTT. Its protein product is CAWTSWGTTTDTQYF.

The chain recombines TRBV19 with TRBJ2-3, with 9 bases that match TRBD2. Germline-derived CDR1 and CDR2 are LNHDA and SQIVND (reference sequence). The CDR3 contains 14 residues. V shed 3 bases and J 4 bases; nucleotides not matched to a gene: 2. CDR3 region: CASSIGLASDTQYF. DNA for the CDR3: TGTGCCAGTAGTATCGGACTAGCGTCAGATACGCAGTATTTT.

This clone was found once. The rearrangement links TRBV19 to TRBJ1-6; D unclear. V lost 1 base, J lost 7 bases, and 20 bases lay in between. Looked up from germline, CDR1 is LNHDA and CDR2 is SQIVND (reference sequence). This CDR3 contains 18 residues. Here the CDR3 reads CASSIVRGTSIYNSPLHF. CDR3 nucleotides: TGTGCCAGTAGTATAGTCCGGGGAACCTCGATATACAATTCACCCCTCCACTTT.

CDR3 protein: CASSLGAGGRNPFIHNEQFF. DNA of the CDR3: TGTGCCAGCAGTTTGGGGGCGGGGGGGCGTAATCCCTTCATCCACAATGAGCAGTTCTTC. The chain links TRBV27 to TRBJ2-1; 9 bases match TRBD2. Germline V gives CDR1 MNHEY, CDR2 SMNVEV (reference sequence). The V and J ends lost 3 bases and 5 bases, in that order; junction bases with no gene match: 20. The CDR3 spans 20 residues.

J is TRBJ2-7 and V is TRBV18; no firm D call. Germline V gene data show CDR1 as KGHSH and CDR2 as LQKENI. Trimming stripped 2 bases from V and 0 bases from J, with 8 bases between. This CDR3 is built from 14 residues. The CDR3 protein is CASSPGPNSYEQYF. The CDR3 DNA follows: TGTGCCAGCTCACCAGGGCCGAACTCCTACGAGCAGTACTTC.

This sequence joins TRBV27 and TRBJ2-7, with 11 nucleotides matching TRBD2. The CDR3 consists of 15 residues. The J segment lost 1 base and the V segment lost 7 bases, leaving 6 bases of the junction unmatched. Germline V gene data show CDR1 as MNHEY and CDR2 as SMNVEV (reference sequence). CDR3 region: CASNTRTSGSYEQYF. The CDR3 DNA follows: TGTGCCAGCAACACAAGGACTAGCGGGTCCTACGAGCAGTACTTC.

The rearrangement uses TRBV5-1 and TRBJ2-1; TRBD2 might be the D (6 bases). With 0 bases removed from V and 8 bases from J, the gap between germline ends came to 12 bases. CDR3 length: 14 amino acids. Looked up from germline, CDR1 is SGHRS and CDR2 is YFSETQ. The CDR3 nucleotides are TGCGCCAGCAGCTTGGTGGCCGGGAGCGATGAGCAGTTCTTC. It translates to CASSLVAGSDEQFF.

The rearrangement links TRBV5-6 to TRBJ2-6; a weak D match, TRBD1 (6 bases). The V end was cut by 5 bases, the J end by 2 bases, with 11 bases between. The CDR3 runs 15 residues. Germline CDR1 reads SGHDT; CDR2 reads YYEEEE. The CDR3 reads CASRLTGTGANVLTF. The CDR3 DNA reads TGTGCCAGCAGACTCACAGGGACTGGGGCCAACGTCCTGACTTTC.

This chain uses TRBV3-1 (or the pseudogene TRBV3-2) with TRBJ2-1; D remains ambiguous. Deletions cut 1 base from V and 6 bases from J, with 4 bases between. The CDR3 consists of 12 residues. Per the germline V gene, CDR1 is LGHDT and CDR2 is YNNKEL (reference sequence). This CDR3 reads CASSQAINEQFF. The CDR3 region has the DNA TGTGCCAGCAGCCAAGCTATCAATGAGCAGTTCTTC.

DNA for the CDR3: TGTGCCAGCAGACAGACAGAATACAATCAGCCCCAGCATTTT. Its translation is CASRQTEYNQPQHF. This rearrangement joins TRBV6-6 to TRBJ1-5; tentatively, D is TRBD1 (5 bases). The CDR3 consists of 14 residues. Per germline, CDR1 MNHNY and CDR2 SVGAGI (reference sequence). Deletions cut 6 bases from V and 3 bases from J, with 12 bases between.

This chain uses TRBV28 with TRBJ1-1; TRBD1 is a possible D gene (5 bases). The CDR3 has 14 residues. In germline, CDR1 is MDHEN, CDR2 SYDVKM. Trimming stripped 6 bases from V and 0 bases from J, with 11 bases between. The CDR3 coding sequence is TGTGCCAGCAGGAGGACACCCTTGAACACTGAAGCTTTCTTT. Amino acids: CASRRTPLNTEAFF.

This chain uses TRBV28 with TRBJ2-1; 14 nucleotides agree with TRBD2. Looked up from germline, CDR1 is MDHEN and CDR2 is SYDVKM. This CDR3 has 15 amino acids. Trimming at V came to 2 bases and at J to 9 bases, leaving 3 bases not matched to a gene. CDR3 coding DNA: TGTGCCAGCAGTTTACCAGGACTAGCGGGAGGTGAGCAGTTCTTC. It codes for CASSLPGLAGGEQFF.

In its sample, this clone was seen once. V gene TRBV19 combines with J gene TRBJ1-4, with D tentatively TRBD1 (5 bases). Deletions cut 6 bases from V and 8 bases from J, with 19 bases between. Germline-derived CDR1 and CDR2 are LNHDA and SQIVND (reference sequence). The CDR3 contains 15 residues. The CDR3 spells CASSDGTLGGEKLFF. CDR3 bases: TGTGCCAGTAGCGACGGGACTCTGGGAGGGGAAAAACTGTTTTTT.

The V gene is TRBV7-2, the J gene TRBJ2-5; TRBD2 matches at 13 bases. The CDR3 totals 16 residues. Germline loops: CDR1 SGHTA, CDR2 FQGNSA. V lost 3 bases, J lost 5 bases, and 6 bases stayed unmatched. CDR3 in amino acids: CASSFTSGRGWETQYF. The DNA for the CDR3 is TGTGCCAGCAGCTTCACTAGCGGGAGGGGTTGGGAGACCCAGTACTTC.

The CDR3 region has the DNA TGTGCCTGGAGCAGGACAGACTTTAATGAAAAACTGTTTTTT. Amino acids: CAWSRTDFNEKLFF. The rearrangement uses TRBV30 and TRBJ1-4, with D possibly TRBD1 on 6 matching bases. CDR3 size: 14 residues. The ends were cut back, 3 bases at V and 4 bases at J, with 12 bases in the middle. CDR1 GTSNPN and CDR2 SVGIG come from the germline V gene (reference sequence).

J is TRBJ2-3 and V is TRBV5-1; tentatively, D is TRBD1 (6 bases). The germline V gene has CDR1 SGHRS and CDR2 YFSETQ. The CDR3 length is 14 residues. V was clipped by 7 bases and J by 2 bases, with 14 bases between them. CDR3 residues: CASSQGSYTDTQYF. DNA of the CDR3: TGCGCCAGCTCACAGGGTAGCTACACAGATACGCAGTATTTT.

The CDR3 bases are TGTGCCAGTAGTGCGGCAGACTACACTGAAGCTTTCTTT. Its protein is CASSAADYTEAFF. The rearrangement joins TRBV19 to TRBJ1-1; D remains ambiguous. Between the trimmed V and J ends, which lost 5 bases and 3 bases, there was a span of 10 bases. Germline V gene sequence: CDR1 LNHDA, CDR2 SQIVND (reference sequence). This CDR3 has 13 residues.